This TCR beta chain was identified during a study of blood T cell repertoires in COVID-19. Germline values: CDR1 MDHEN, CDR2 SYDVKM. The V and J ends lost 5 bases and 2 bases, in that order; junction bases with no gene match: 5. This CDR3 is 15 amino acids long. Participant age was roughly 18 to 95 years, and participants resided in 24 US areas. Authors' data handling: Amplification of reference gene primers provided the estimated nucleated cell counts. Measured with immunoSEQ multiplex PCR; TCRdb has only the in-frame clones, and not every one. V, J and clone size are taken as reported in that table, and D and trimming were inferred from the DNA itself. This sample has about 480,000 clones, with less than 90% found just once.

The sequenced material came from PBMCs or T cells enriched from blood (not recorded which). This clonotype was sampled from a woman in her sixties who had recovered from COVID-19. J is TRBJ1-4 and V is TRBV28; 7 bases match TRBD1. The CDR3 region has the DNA TGTGCCAGCAGTCAAGGACAGGCTACTAATGAAAAACTGTTTTTT. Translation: CASSQGQATNEKLFF.